This T cell receptor beta chain was sequenced for a study of blood T cell repertoires in COVID-19. About the study: Material from acute and convalescent COVID-19 was sourced from the United States, Italy and Spain.

This clone was picked up a small number of times. Under the authors' procedure: By means of reference gene primer amplification, nucleated cell counts were estimated. Some clones are missing from TCRdb's copy, which holds only in-frame ones; the method was immunoSEQ multiplex PCR. D and trimming come from the DNA, and the V and J calls and clone size come from that table. Of around 220,000 clones in the sample, 79% are singletons; the top ten hold roughly 4.2%. The V end was cut by 1 base, the J end by 4 bases, with 14 bases between. CDR1 and CDR2 (germline): GTSNPN, SVGIG (reference sequence). The CDR3 length is 15 residues.

The chain is built from TRBV30 and TRBJ1-5; a weak D match, TRBD1 (5 bases). The receptor was derived from a woman aged 40 to 49 with active or convalescent COVID-19. Sequenced material: peripheral blood. Written as DNA, the CDR3 is TGTGCCTGGAGTGGGGGGACTGGCCGGAATCAGCCCCAGCATTTT. Protein: CAWSGGTGRNQPQHF.